This passage covers 30 T cell receptor beta chains from one sample sequenced in a study of cytomegalovirus exposure and HLA in healthy donors. A multiplex PCR was run with 60 Vbeta primers and 13 Jbeta primers. Assay used: immunoSEQ multiplex PCR; TCRdb lists only in-frame clones, some missing. There are around 100,000 clones in the sample; 79% occur only once, and approximately 3.7% lies in the top ten. Sequencing was performed on PBMCs. Source of these receptors: a man aged 45-60 years in good health and CMV-seropositive.

The rearrangement joins TRBV20-1 to TRBJ1-5; 7 bases line up with TRBD1. The CDR3 has 11 residues. Per germline, CDR1 DFQATT and CDR2 SNEGSKA (reference sequence). The trim removed 3 bases at V and 12 bases at J, leaving 5 bases unmatched. CDR3 region: CSARTDRVQHF. The CDR3 DNA sequence: TGCAGTGCTAGGACCGACAGGGTCCAGCATTTT.

This clone was recorded once. V and J are TRBV7-2 and TRBJ1-4; TRBD1 is a possible D gene (6 bases). Looked up from germline, CDR1 is SGHTA and CDR2 is FQGNSA. The V and J ends lost 5 bases and 3 bases respectively, with 10 bases between them. The length of the CDR3 is 14 residues. The CDR3 DNA is TGTGCCAGCAGCCCAGGGGTAGCTAATGAAAAACTGTTTTTT. It encodes CASSPGVANEKLFF.

The rearrangement joins TRBV29-1 to TRBJ1-2; TRBD1 might be the D (6 bases). The CDR3 sequence is 10 residues long. CDR1 is SQVTM, CDR2 ANQGSEA, per germline. CDR3 sequence (DNA): TGCACCACGGACAGAGATGGCTACACCTTC. As protein: CTTDRDGYTF.

The J gene is TRBJ1-2, the V gene TRBV6-1; 7 positions match TRBD1. V lost 0 bases, J lost 5 bases, and 0 bases stayed unmatched. Germline CDR1 is MNHNS and CDR2 is SASEGT. The CDR3 loop spans 13 amino acids. CDR3 DNA sequence: TGTGCCAGCAGTGAAGCGGGACAGTATGGCTACACCTTC. Its translation: CASSEAGQYGYTF.

Written as DNA, the CDR3 is TGTGCCAGCAGTTTACCCGGGACAGGCACGCAGTATTTT. Encoded protein: CASSLPGTGTQYF. The rearrangement uses TRBV6-5 and TRBJ2-3; 8 nucleotides agree with TRBD1. The CDR3 sequence is 13 residues long. V was pared by 4 bases and J by 9 bases, with 6 bases of the junction left unmatched. The germline V gene has CDR1 MNHEY and CDR2 SVGAGI.

V and J are TRBV5-1 and TRBJ2-3, with D possibly being TRBD2 (6 bases). The V gene's germline CDR1 is SGHRS and CDR2 YFSETQ. The ends were cut back, 0 bases at V and 1 base at J, with 9 bases in the middle. The CDR3 contains 15 residues. The CDR3 sequence: CASSLGLGGTDTQYF. In nucleotides, the CDR3 is TGCGCCAGCAGCTTGGGACTAGGGGGCACAGATACGCAGTATTTT.

The chain is built from TRBV4-3 and TRBJ2-4; D ambiguous. The length of the CDR3 is 15 residues. Germline V gives CDR1 LGHNA, CDR2 YSLEER. V shed 0 bases and J shed 0 bases, with 6 bases lying between them. The CDR3 DNA is TGCGCCAGCAGCCAAGATCGGGTAGCCAAAAACATTCAGTACTTC. It specifies CASSQDRVAKNIQYF.

The CDR3 region is CASSARNQPQHF. DNA of the CDR3: TGTGCCAGTAGTGCCAGGAATCAGCCCCAGCATTTT. The V call is TRBV19, the J call TRBJ1-5, with unresolved D. Germline V lookup: CDR1 LNHDA, CDR2 SQIVND (reference sequence). This CDR3 region has 12 residues. V was trimmed by 5 bases and J by 4 bases, leaving 6 bases between them.

V gene TRBV10-1 combines with J gene TRBJ2-4, with D tentatively TRBD1 (6 bases). This CDR3 spans 13 amino acids. Germline CDR1 is WNHNN and CDR2 is SYGVQD (reference sequence). Trimming removed 3 bases from V and 6 bases from J, with 9 bases in between. Here the CDR3 reads CASSDAGANIQYF. The CDR3 bases are TGCGCCAGCAGTGATGCAGGGGCAAACATTCAGTACTTC.

This chain uses TRBV6-5 with TRBJ2-2; TRBD1 matches at 7 bases. The junction had 5 bases not matched to a gene; V was cut back by 0 bases and J by 4 bases. Germline V gene data show CDR1 as MNHEY and CDR2 as SVGAGI. The CDR3 sequence is 16 residues long. The CDR3 protein is CASSYSTGQVTGELFF. The CDR3 region has the DNA TGTGCCAGCAGTTACTCGACAGGGCAGGTCACCGGGGAGCTGTTTTTT.

This chain joins TRBV25-1 and TRBJ2-5; 7 bases are a match to TRBD2. The CDR3 length is 18 residues. Germline CDR1 reads MGHDK; CDR2 reads SYGVNS. After removal of 0 bases from V and 5 bases from J, the junction contained 15 bases not matched to a gene. The CDR3 nucleotides are TGTGCCAGCAGTGAATACGGGCCTAGCGGACAAGACAGTGAGACCCAGTACTTC. It specifies CASSEYGPSGQDSETQYF.

This clone was observed a single time. The germline gene is not matched at one end of the junction; a read error may be the cause. The V gene is TRBV7-9, the J gene TRBJ2-1; 8 bases align to TRBD2. This CDR3 spans 16 amino acids. Per the germline V gene, CDR1 is SEHNR and CDR2 is FQNEAQ (reference sequence). The CDR3 here is CSSSISGVSSYNEQFF. In DNA form, the CDR3 reads TGTTCCAGCAGCATTAGCGGGGTGAGCTCCTACAATGAGCAGTTCTTC.

This clone appeared a single time. The rearrangement joins TRBV11-2 to TRBJ2-4; D is perhaps TRBD2 (5 bases). Trimming removed 1 base at V and 5 bases at J, with 6 bases between. The V gene's germline CDR1 is SGHAT and CDR2 FQNNGV. The CDR3 contains 13 residues. This CDR3 is CASSLVGENIQYF. DNA of the CDR3: TGTGCCAGCAGCTTAGTCGGGGAAAACATTCAGTACTTC.

This chain links TRBV5-1 with TRBJ2-1; TRBD1 is a possible D gene (6 bases). Trimming shortened V by 2 bases and J by 5 bases, and 11 bases separated the two germline ends. The CDR3 covers 14 residues. In germline, CDR1 is SGHRS, CDR2 YFSETQ. The CDR3 here is CASSFGGRNNEQFF. The DNA for the CDR3 is TGCGCCAGCAGCTTTGGGGGCCGGAACAATGAGCAGTTCTTC. Complete variable domain (other parts from reference TRBV5-1 and TRBJ2-1): KAGVTQTPRYLIKTRGQQVTLSCSPISGHRSVSWYQQTPGQGLQFLFEYFSETQRNKGNFPGRFSGRQFSNSRSEMNVSTLELGDSALYLCASSFGGRNNEQFFGPGTRLTVL.

The rearrangement uses TRBV4-2 and TRBJ2-3, with TRBD2 identical over 9 bases. CDR1 and CDR2 from the germline V gene are LGHNA and YNFKEQ. The junction had 19 bases not matched to a gene; V was cut back by 0 bases and J by 6 bases. This CDR3 is built from 20 residues. The DNA of the CDR3 is TGTGCCAGCAGCCAAGATAGGATGTCTAGCGGGACTGGATGGGTGGATACGCAGTATTTT. Residues: CASSQDRMSSGTGWVDTQYF.

CDR3 sequence: CASSLGTDSGANVLTF. DNA for the CDR3: TGCGCCAGCAGCTTGGGGACAGACTCTGGGGCCAACGTCCTGACTTTC. The V call is TRBV5-1, the J call TRBJ2-6, with D perhaps matching TRBD1 (6 bases). The V gene lost 0 bases and the J gene lost 0 bases, with 7 bases spanning the gap. The germline V gene encodes CDR1 SGHRS and CDR2 YFSETQ. The CDR3 has 16 amino acids.

The J gene is TRBJ2-3, the V gene TRBV19; 10 positions match TRBD1. This CDR3 spans 15 amino acids. J lost 5 bases, V lost 5 bases, and 7 bases had no gene match. CDR1 LNHDA and CDR2 SQIVND come from the germline V gene (reference sequence). CDR3 region: CASSGGQGRGDTQYF. The CDR3 region has the DNA TGTGCCAGTAGTGGGGGACAGGGGCGAGGAGATACGCAGTATTTT.

This clone showed up just a few times. This CDR3 reads CASGQGSSSYEQYF. As DNA, the CDR3 is TGTGCCAGCGGACAGGGGTCGAGCTCCTACGAGCAGTACTTC. This chain connects TRBV30 to TRBJ2-7; 9 bases fit TRBD1. This CDR3 is 14 amino acids long. Trimming took 8 bases from V and 0 from J; bases not matched to a gene: 8. Germline CDR1 reads GTSNPN; CDR2 reads SVGIG (reference sequence).

This chain uses TRBV10-3 with TRBJ2-3; 9 bases are a match to TRBD2. Germline CDR1 reads ENHRY; CDR2 reads SYGVKD. The CDR3 is 13 residues long. The CDR3 here is CASGTSLTDTQYF. In nucleotides, the CDR3 is TGTGCTTCCGGGACTAGCTTGACAGATACGCAGTATTTT.

This sequence joins TRBV6-1 and TRBJ2-5; D possibly corresponds to TRBD2 (6 bases). The germline V gene has CDR1 MNHNS and CDR2 SASEGT. The ends were cut back, 1 base at V and 4 bases at J, with 10 bases in the middle. The CDR3 totals 14 residues. CDR3 sequence (DNA): TGTGCCAGCAGTGAAGGATGGAGGGGAGAGACCCAGTACTTC. It is translated as CASSEGWRGETQYF.

The J gene is TRBJ2-2, the V gene TRBV5-6; 11 positions agree with TRBD2. The CDR3 contains 15 residues. Germline CDR1 is SGHDT and CDR2 is YYEEEE. J gave up 7 bases and V 0 bases, and 2 bases lay outside the gene matches. CDR3 in amino acids: CASSLGLAGFGELFF. The CDR3, as DNA: TGTGCCAGCAGCTTGGGACTAGCGGGGTTCGGGGAGCTGTTTTTT.

V usage is TRBV7-2 and J usage is TRBJ2-1, with D perhaps TRBD1 (6 bases). Trimming removed 6 bases at V and 8 bases at J, with 17 bases between. Looked up from germline, CDR1 is SGHTA and CDR2 is FQGNSA. The CDR3 length is 14 residues. CDR3 DNA: TGTGCCAGCAGGAATAGGGGGTTTACGGATGAGCAGTTCTTC. Residues: CASRNRGFTDEQFF.

The V and J genes are TRBV6-1 and TRBJ1-2, with D perhaps TRBD1 (5 bases). CDR1 is MNHNS and CDR2 is SASEGT in the germline V gene. Between the trimmed V and J ends, which lost 6 bases and 4 bases, there was a span of 9 bases. The CDR3 has 12 residues. The CDR3 DNA reads TGTGCCAGCAGCGACAGTACCTATGGCTACACCTTC. It yields the protein CASSDSTYGYTF.

The chain couples TRBV19 to TRBJ2-1, with a possible D match to TRBD1 (6 bases). The germline CDR1 and CDR2 sequences are LNHDA and SQIVND (reference sequence). Deletions cut 5 bases from V and 4 bases from J, with 15 bases between. This CDR3 has 15 residues. The CDR3 sequence: CASSGWTDLYNEQFF. The CDR3 region has the DNA TGTGCCAGTAGTGGATGGACAGATCTATACAATGAGCAGTTCTTC.

This clone was observed a single time. The chain couples TRBV27 to TRBJ2-7; 8 nucleotides line up with TRBD2. Trimming removed 6 bases from V and 2 bases from J; junction bases left unmatched: 12. This CDR3 has 16 amino acids. CDR1 and CDR2 (germline): MNHEY, SMNVEV (reference sequence). The chain's CDR3 is CASSLGRDPATYEQYF. CDR3 sequence (DNA): TGTGCCAGCAGCCTCGGGAGGGACCCCGCGACCTACGAGCAGTACTTC.

The V gene is TRBV7-9, the J gene TRBJ2-7, with D maybe TRBD1 (6 bases). Germline lookup yields CDR1 SEHNR and CDR2 FQNEAQ (reference sequence). V dropped 5 bases and J dropped 6 bases, with 20 bases sitting between them. The CDR3 consists of 15 residues. This CDR3 reads CASSPRGGGSGEQYF. In nucleotides, the CDR3 is TGTGCCAGCAGCCCCAGGGGTGGGGGCTCGGGCGAGCAGTACTTC.

The rearrangement links TRBV4-1 to TRBJ2-1; TRBD2 matches at 14 bases. CDR1 is MGHRA and CDR2 is YSYEKL in the germline V gene. With V trimmed by 4 bases and J by 10 bases, 6 bases remained unmatched. The CDR3 is 15 amino acids. The CDR3 spells CASSLGTSGSSEQFF. CDR3 DNA sequence: TGCGCCAGCAGCCTCGGGACTAGCGGGAGCTCCGAGCAGTTCTTC.

The chain combines TRBV7-9 with TRBJ2-2, with 7 bases identical to TRBD2. CDR1 and CDR2 (germline): SEHNR, FQNEAQ (reference sequence). This CDR3 contains 16 residues. The CDR3 sequence: CSTLGSLAANTGELFF. CDR3 nucleotides: TGTTCCACCCTGGGAAGCCTAGCGGCGAACACCGGGGAGCTGTTTTTT.

This chain joins TRBV27 and TRBJ2-7; D is perhaps TRBD2 (6 bases). The germline V and J ends were trimmed by 2 bases and 6 bases, with 20 bases remaining between them. The CDR3 is made up of 16 amino acids. Per the germline V gene, CDR1 is MNHEY and CDR2 is SMNVEV (reference sequence). CDR3 coding DNA: TGTGCCAGCAGTTTAACGCCGGCAGGGCAGGGAGGCGAGCAGTACTTC. Protein product: CASSLTPAGQGGEQYF.

DNA of the CDR3: TGTGCCATCAGTGAGTCTGGGCAGGGATGGGAAGAGCAGTACTTC. It is translated as CAISESGQGWEEQYF. V usage is TRBV10-3 and J usage is TRBJ2-7; TRBD1 is a possible D gene (5 bases). There are 15 residues in the CDR3. The V gene's germline CDR1 is ENHRY and CDR2 SYGVKD. The V and J ends lost 0 bases and 7 bases respectively, with 16 bases between them.